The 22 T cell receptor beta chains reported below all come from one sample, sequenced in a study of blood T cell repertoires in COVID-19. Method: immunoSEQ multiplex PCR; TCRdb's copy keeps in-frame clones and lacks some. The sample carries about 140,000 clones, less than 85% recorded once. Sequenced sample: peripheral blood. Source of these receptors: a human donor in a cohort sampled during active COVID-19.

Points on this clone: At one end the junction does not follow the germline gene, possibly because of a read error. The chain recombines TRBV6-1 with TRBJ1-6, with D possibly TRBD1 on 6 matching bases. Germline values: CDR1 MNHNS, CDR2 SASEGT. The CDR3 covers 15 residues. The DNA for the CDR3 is TGTGCCAGCACTGAAAAGGGGGTGTCTAATTCACCCCTCCACTTT. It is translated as CASTEKGVSNSPLHF.

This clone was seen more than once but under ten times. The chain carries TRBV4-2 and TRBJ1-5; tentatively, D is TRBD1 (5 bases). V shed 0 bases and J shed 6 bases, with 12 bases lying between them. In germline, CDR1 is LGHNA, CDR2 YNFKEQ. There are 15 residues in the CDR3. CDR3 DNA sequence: TGTGCCAGCAGCCAAGACACAGGAACTGGTCAGCCCCAGCATTTT. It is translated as CASSQDTGTGQPQHF.

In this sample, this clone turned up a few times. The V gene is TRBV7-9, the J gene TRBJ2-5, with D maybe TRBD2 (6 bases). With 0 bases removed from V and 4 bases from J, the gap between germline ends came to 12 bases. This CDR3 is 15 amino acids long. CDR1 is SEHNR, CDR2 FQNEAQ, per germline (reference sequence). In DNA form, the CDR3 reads TGTGCCAGCAGCTTAGCGCGTCAGGGAGGAGAGACCCAGTACTTC. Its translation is CASSLARQGGETQYF.

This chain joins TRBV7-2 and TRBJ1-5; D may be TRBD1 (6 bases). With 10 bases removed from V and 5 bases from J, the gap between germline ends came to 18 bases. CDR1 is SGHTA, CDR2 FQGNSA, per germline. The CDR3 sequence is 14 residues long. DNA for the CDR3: TGTGCCACCTCGAGGACAGAGGGGGATCAGCCCCAGCATTTT. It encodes CATSRTEGDQPQHF.

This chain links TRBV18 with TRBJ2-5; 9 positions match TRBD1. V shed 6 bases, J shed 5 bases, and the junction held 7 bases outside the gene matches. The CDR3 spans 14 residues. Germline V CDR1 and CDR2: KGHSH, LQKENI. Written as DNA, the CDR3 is TGTGCCAGCTCGGCCACAGGGGGCTGGGAGACCCAGTACTTC. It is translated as CASSATGGWETQYF.

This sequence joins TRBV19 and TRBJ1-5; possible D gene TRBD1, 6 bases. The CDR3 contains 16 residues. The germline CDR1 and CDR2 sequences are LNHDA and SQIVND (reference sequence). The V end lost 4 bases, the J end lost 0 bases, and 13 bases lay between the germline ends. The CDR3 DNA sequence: TGTGCCAGTAGTAAATATACAGGGTATAGCAATCAGCCCCAGCATTTT. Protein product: CASSKYTGYSNQPQHF.

The CDR3 loop is CASRTMDRDYGYTF. In DNA form, the CDR3 reads TGTGCCAGCCGGACCATGGACAGGGATTATGGCTACACCTTC. The chain uses TRBV6-5 and TRBJ1-2; 8 nucleotides match TRBD1. Trimming cost V 8 bases and J 5 bases; bases outside gene matches: 10. The CDR3 runs to 14 residues. Germline-derived CDR1 and CDR2 are MNHEY and SVGAGI.

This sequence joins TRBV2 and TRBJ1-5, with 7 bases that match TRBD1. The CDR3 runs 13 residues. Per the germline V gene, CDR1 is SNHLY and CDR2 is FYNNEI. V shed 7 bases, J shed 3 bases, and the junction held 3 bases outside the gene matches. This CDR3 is CASTDRVNQPQHF. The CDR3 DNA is TGTGCCAGCACCGACAGGGTCAATCAGCCCCAGCATTTT. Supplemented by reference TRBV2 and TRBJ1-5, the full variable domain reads EPEVTQTPSHQVTQMGQEVILRCVPISNHLYFYWYRQILGQKVEFLVSFYNNEISEKSEIFDDQFSVERPDGSNFTLKIRSTKLEDSAMYFCASTDRVNQPQHFGDGTRLSIL.

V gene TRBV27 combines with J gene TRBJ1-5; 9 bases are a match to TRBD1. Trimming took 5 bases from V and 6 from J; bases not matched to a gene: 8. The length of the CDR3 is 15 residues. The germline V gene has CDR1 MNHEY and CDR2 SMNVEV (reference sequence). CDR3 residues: CASSPGTGKGQPQHF. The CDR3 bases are TGTGCCAGCAGTCCCGGGACAGGGAAGGGTCAGCCCCAGCATTTT.

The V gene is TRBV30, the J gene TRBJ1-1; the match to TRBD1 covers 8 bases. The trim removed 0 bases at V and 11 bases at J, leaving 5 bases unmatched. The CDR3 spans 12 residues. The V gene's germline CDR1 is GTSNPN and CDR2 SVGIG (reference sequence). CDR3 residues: CAWSVDRGSAFF. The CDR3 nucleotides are TGTGCCTGGAGTGTAGACAGGGGCTCGGCTTTCTTT. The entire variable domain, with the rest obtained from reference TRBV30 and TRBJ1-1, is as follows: SQTIHQWPATLVQPVGSPLSLECTVEGTSNPNLYWYRQAAGRGLQLLFYSVGIGQISSEVPQNLSASRPQDRQFILSSKKLLLSDSGFYLCAWSVDRGSAFFGQGTRLTVV.

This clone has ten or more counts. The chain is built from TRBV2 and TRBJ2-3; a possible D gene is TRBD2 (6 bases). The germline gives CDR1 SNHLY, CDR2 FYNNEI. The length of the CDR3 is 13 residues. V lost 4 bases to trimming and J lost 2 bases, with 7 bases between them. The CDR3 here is CASSGDFTDTQYF. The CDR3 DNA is TGTGCCAGCAGTGGGGACTTCACAGATACGCAGTATTTT. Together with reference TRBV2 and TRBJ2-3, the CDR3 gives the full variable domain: EPEVTQTPSHQVTQMGQEVILRCVPISNHLYFYWYRQILGQKVEFLVSFYNNEISEKSEIFDDQFSVERPDGSNFTLKIRSTKLEDSAMYFCASSGDFTDTQYFGPGTRLTVL.

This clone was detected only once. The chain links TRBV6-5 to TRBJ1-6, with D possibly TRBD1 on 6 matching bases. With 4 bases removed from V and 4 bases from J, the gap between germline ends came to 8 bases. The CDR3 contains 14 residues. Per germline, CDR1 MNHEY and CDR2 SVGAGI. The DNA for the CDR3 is TGTGCCAGCAGTTTTGGACAGTATAATTCACCCCTCCACTTT. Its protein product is CASSFGQYNSPLHF.

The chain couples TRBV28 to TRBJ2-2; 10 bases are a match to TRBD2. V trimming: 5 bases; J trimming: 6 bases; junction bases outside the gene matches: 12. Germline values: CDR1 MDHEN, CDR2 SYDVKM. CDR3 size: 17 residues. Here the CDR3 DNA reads TGTGCCAGCAGTCCGGTGCAGGGCAGCGGGGGGGCCGGGGAGCTGTTTTTT. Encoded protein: CASSPVQGSGGAGELFF.

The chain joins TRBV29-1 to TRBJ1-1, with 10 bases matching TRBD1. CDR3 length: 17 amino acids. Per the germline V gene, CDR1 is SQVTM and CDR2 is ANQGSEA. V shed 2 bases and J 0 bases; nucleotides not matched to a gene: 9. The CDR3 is CSVERDRGLSVNTEAFF. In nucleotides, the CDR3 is TGCAGCGTTGAAAGGGACAGGGGCCTTAGTGTGAACACTGAAGCTTTCTTT.

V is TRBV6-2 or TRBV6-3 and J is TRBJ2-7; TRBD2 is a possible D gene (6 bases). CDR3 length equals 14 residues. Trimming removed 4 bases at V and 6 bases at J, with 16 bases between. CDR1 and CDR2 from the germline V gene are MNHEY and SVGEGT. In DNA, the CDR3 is TGTGCCAGCAGTTCTATCACTCGGGGGTTCGAGCAGTACTTC. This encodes CASSSITRGFEQYF.

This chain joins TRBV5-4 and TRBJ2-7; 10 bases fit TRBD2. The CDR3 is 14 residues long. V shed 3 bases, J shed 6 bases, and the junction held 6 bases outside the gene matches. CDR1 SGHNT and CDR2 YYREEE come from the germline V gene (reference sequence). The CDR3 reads CASSSSGTSAEQYF. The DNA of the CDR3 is TGTGCCAGCAGCTCGTCCGGGACTAGCGCCGAGCAGTACTTC.

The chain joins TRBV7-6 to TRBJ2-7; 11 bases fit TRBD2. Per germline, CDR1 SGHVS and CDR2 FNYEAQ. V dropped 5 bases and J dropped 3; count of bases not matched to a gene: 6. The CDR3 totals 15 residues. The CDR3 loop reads CASSRLAGGNYEQYF. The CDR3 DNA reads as TGTGCCAGCAGCCGCCTAGCGGGGGGTAACTACGAGCAGTACTTC.

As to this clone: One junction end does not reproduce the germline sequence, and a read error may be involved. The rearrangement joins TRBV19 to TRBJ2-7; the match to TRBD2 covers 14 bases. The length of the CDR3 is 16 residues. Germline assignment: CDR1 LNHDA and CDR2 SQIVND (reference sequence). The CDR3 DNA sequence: TGTGCTAGTAGTAGAGGGACTAGCGGGGGACACTACGAGCAGTACTTC. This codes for CASSRGTSGGHYEQYF.

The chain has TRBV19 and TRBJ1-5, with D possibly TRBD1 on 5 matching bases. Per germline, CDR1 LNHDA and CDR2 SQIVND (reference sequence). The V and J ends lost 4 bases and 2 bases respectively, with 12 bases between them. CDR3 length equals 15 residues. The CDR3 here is CASSTTKGGNQPQHF. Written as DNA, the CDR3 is TGTGCCAGTAGTACGACCAAAGGGGGCAATCAGCCCCAGCATTTT.

For the CDR3, the DNA is TGTGCCACCAGCCGCGGGGGAGCCGCGTCTGGAAACACCATATATTTT. Translated, it gives CATSRGGAASGNTIYF. The chain recombines TRBV15 with TRBJ1-3, with a possible D match to TRBD1 (5 bases). V was trimmed by 5 bases and J by 1 base, leaving 15 bases between them. The CDR3 consists of 16 residues. Looked up from germline, CDR1 is LNHNV and CDR2 is YYDKDF (reference sequence).

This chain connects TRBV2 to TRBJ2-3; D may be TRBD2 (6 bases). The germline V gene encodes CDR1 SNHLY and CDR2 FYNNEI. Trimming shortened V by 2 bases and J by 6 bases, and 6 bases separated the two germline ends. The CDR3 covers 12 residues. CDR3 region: CASSELADTQYF. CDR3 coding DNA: TGTGCCAGCAGTGAACTAGCGGATACGCAGTATTTT.

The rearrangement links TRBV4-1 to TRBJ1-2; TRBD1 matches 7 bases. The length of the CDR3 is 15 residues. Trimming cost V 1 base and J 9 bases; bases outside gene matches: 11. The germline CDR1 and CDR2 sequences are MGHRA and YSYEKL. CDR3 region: CASSQVFDRERRYTF. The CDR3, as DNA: TGCGCCAGCAGCCAAGTCTTTGACAGGGAACGGCGCTACACCTTC.